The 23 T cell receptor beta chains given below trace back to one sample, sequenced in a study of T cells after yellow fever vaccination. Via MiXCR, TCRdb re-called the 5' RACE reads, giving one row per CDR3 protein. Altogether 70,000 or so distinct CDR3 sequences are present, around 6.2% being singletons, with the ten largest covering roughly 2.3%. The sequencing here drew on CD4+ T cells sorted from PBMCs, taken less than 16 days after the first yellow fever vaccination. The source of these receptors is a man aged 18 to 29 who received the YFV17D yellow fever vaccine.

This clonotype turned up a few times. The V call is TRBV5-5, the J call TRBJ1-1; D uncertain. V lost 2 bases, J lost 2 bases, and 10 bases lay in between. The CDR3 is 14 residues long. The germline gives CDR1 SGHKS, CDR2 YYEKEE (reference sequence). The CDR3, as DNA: TGTGCCAGCAGCTTCGGTGCATCTAACACTGAAGCTTTCTTT. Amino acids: CASSFGASNTEAFF.

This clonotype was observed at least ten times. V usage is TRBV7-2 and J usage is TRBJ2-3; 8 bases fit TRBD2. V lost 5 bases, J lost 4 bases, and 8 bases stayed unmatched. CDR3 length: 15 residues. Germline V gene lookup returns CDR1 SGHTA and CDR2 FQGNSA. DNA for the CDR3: TGTGCCAGCAGCCGGGGACTAGTCTTCCCAGATACGCAGTATTTT. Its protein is CASSRGLVFPDTQYF.

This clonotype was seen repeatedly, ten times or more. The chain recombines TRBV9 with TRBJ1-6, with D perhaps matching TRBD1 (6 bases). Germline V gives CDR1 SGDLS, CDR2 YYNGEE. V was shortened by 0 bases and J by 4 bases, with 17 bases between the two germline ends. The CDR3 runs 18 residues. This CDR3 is CASSVDVGGGSYNSPLHF. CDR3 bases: TGTGCCAGCAGCGTAGACGTTGGCGGGGGCTCGTATAATTCACCCCTCCACTTT.

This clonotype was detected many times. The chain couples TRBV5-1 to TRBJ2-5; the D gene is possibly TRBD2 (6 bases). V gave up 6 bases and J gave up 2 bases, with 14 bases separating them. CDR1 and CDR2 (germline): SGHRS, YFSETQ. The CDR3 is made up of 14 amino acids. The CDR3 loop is CASTTPEGQETQYF. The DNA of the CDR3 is TGCGCCAGCACCACGCCGGAGGGGCAAGAGACCCAGTACTTC.

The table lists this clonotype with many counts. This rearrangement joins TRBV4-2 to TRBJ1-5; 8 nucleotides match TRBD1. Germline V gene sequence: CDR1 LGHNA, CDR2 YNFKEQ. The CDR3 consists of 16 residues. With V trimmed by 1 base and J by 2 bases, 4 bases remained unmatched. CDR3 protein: CASSQGAQGGNQPQHF. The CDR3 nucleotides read TGTGCCAGCAGCCAAGGGGCACAGGGGGGCAATCAGCCCCAGCATTTT.

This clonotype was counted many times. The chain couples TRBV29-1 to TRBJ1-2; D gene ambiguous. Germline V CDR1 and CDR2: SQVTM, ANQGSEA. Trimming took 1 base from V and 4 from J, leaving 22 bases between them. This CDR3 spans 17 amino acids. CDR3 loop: CSVEGSARTLTTYGYTF. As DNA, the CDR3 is TGCAGCGTTGAAGGATCGGCAAGGACCCTTACGACCTATGGCTACACCTTC.

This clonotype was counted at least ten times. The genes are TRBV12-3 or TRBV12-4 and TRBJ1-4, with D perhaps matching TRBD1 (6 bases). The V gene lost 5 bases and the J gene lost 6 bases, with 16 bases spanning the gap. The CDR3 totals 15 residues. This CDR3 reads CASSRQVGGDEKLFF. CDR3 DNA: TGTGCCAGCAGTCGACAGGTTGGAGGGGATGAAAAACTGTTTTTT.

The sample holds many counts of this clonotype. The CDR3: CASRRGPDEKLFF. CDR3 DNA: TGTGCCAGCAGAAGGGGGCCGGATGAAAAACTGTTTTTT. The chain is built from TRBV28 and TRBJ1-4; 7 nucleotides match TRBD1. Per germline, CDR1 MDHEN and CDR2 SYDVKM. The CDR3 is made up of 13 amino acids. V trimming: 6 bases; J trimming: 6 bases; junction bases outside the gene matches: 4.

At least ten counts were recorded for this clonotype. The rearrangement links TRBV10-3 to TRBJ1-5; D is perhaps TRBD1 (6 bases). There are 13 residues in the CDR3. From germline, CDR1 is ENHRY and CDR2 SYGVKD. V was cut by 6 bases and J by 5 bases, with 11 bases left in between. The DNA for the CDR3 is TGTGCCATCAGCCGACAGGAGGATCAGCCCCAGCATTTT. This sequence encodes CAISRQEDQPQHF.

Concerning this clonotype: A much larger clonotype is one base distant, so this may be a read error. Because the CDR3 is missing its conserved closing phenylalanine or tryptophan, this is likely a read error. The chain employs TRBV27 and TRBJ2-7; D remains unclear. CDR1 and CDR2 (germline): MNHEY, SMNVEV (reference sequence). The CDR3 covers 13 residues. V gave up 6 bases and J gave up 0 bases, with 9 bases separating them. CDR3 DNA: TGTGCCAGCAGCCCGACGGTCTCCTACGAGCAGTACCTC. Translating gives CASSPTVSYEQYL.

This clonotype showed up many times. Here the CDR3 DNA reads TGTGCCAGCAGTTTAAGGTCAGGGTACCAAGAGACCCAGTACTTC. Its translation is CASSLRSGYQETQYF. V is TRBV12-3 or TRBV12-4 and J is TRBJ2-5, with a weak D call TRBD1 (5 bases). Trimming pared 2 bases from V and 0 bases from J, leaving 10 bases between. This CDR3 contains 15 residues.

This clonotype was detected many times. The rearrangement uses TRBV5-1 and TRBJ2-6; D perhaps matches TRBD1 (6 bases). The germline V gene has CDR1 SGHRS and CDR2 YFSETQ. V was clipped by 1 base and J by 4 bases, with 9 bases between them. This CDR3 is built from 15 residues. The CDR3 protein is CASSLLGAGANVLTF. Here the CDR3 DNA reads TGCGCCAGCAGCTTGCTGGGGGCGGGGGCCAACGTCCTGACTTTC.

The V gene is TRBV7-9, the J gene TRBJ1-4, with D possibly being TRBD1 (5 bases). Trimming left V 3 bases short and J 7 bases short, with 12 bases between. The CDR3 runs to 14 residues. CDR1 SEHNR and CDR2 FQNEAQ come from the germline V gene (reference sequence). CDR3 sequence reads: CASSFGRGGEKLFF. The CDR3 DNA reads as TGTGCCAGCAGCTTTGGAAGGGGAGGTGAAAAACTGTTTTTT.

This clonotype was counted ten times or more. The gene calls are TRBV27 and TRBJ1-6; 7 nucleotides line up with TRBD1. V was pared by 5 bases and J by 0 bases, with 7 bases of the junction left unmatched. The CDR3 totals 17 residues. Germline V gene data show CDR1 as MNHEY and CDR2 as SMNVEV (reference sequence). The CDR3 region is CASSKGQSPSYNSPLHF. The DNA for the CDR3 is TGTGCCAGCAGTAAGGGACAGTCTCCCTCCTATAATTCACCCCTCCACTTT.

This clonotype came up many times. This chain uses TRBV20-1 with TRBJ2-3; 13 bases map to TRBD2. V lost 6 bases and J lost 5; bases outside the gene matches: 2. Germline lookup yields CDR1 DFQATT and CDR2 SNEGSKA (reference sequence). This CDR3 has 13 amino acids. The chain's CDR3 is CSARTSGGDTQYF. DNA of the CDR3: TGCAGTGCCAGGACTAGCGGGGGAGATACGCAGTATTTT.

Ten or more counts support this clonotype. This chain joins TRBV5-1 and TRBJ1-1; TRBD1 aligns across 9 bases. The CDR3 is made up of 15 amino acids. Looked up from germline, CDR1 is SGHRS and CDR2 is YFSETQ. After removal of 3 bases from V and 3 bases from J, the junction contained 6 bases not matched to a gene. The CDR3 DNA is TGCGCCAGCAGCTGGGACAGGGTAGGGGACACTGAAGCTTTCTTT. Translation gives CASSWDRVGDTEAFF. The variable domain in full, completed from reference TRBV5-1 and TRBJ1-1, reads KAGVTQTPRYLIKTRGQQVTLSCSPISGHRSVSWYQQTPGQGLQFLFEYFSETQRNKGNFPGRFSGRQFSNSRSEMNVSTLELGDSALYLCASSWDRVGDTEAFFGQGTRLTVV.

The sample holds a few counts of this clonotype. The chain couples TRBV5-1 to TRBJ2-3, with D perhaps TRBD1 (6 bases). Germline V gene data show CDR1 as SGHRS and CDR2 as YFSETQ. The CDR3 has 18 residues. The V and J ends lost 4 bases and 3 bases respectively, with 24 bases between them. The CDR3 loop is CASSPRPGGGERTDTQYF. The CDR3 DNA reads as TGCGCCAGCAGCCCACGCCCGGGTGGGGGCGAAAGGACAGATACGCAGTATTTT.

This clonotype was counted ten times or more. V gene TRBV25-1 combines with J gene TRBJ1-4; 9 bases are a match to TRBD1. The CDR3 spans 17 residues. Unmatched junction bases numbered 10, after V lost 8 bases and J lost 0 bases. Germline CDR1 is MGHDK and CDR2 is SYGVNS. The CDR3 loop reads CASAGTGLFTTNEKLFF. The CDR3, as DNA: TGTGCCAGCGCGGGGACAGGGCTTTTCACAACTAATGAAAAACTGTTTTTT.

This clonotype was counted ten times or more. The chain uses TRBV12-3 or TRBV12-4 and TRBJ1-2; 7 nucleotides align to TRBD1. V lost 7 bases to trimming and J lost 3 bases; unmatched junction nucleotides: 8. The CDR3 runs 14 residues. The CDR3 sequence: CASTFFGTDYGYTF. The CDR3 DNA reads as TGTGCCAGCACCTTTTTTGGGACAGACTATGGCTACACCTTC.

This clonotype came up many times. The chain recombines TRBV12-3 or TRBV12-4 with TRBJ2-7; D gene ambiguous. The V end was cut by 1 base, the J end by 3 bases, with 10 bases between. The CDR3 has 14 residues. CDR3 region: CASSLGTANYEQYF. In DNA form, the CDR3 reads TGTGCCAGCAGTTTAGGGACCGCAAACTACGAGCAGTACTTC.

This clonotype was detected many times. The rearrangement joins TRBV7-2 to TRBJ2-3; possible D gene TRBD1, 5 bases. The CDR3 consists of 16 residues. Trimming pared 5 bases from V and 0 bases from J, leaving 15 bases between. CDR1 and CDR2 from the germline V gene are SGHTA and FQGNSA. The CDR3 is CASSPLGVFSTDTQYF. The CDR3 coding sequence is TGTGCCAGCAGCCCGCTAGGGGTGTTTAGCACAGATACGCAGTATTTT.

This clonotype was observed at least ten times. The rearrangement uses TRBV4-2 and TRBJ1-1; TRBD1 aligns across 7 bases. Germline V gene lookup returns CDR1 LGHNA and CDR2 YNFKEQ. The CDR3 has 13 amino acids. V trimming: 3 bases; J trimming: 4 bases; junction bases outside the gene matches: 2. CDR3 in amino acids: CASSHTGATEAFF. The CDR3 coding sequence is TGTGCCAGCAGCCATACAGGGGCCACTGAAGCTTTCTTT.

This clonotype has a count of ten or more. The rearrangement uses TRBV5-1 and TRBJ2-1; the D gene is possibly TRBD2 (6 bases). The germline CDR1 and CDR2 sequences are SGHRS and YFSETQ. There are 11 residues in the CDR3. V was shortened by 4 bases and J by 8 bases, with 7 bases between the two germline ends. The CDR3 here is CASSAGYEQFF. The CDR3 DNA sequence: TGCGCCAGCAGCGCGGGGTATGAGCAGTTCTTC.